This T cell receptor (beta chain) was sequenced in a study of identical twins. The CDR3 runs 12 residues. The V end was cut by 6 bases, the J end by 3 bases, with 12 bases between. Germline V lookup: CDR1 SQVTM, CDR2 ANQGSEA. TCRdb re-called the 5' RACE reads through MiXCR, storing one row per CDR3 protein. Of about 570,000 distinct CDR3 sequences detected, 9.6% appear once; the ten largest clones hold 2.5% to 3.5%. This clonotype was detected ten times or more. In addition, the sample was reused for a study of yellow fever vaccine responses in identical twins. Turning to that study: Reportedly, the T cell response mounted by twins to vaccine seemed partly convergent, partly personalized.

Sample: PBMCs. V usage is TRBV29-1 and J usage is TRBJ2-7, with D tentatively TRBD1 (6 bases). This TCR derives from a woman between 18 and 30 years old in good health. DNA for the CDR3: TGCAGCGTCCAGGGGACATACTACGAGCAGTACTTC. Translated, it gives CSVQGTYYEQYF.